Below are 24 T cell receptor beta chains sequenced from a single sample in a study of T cells after somatic rescue of genetic block. TCRdb keeps only in-frame clones here, not all; method: immunoSEQ multiplex PCR. The sample includes more than 13,000 clones, roughly three quarters of them seen just once. The sequenced material came from peripheral blood mononuclear cells (PBMCs). The receptors here all came from a man younger than 35.

The chain uses TRBV19 and TRBJ2-7, with D possibly matching TRBD2 (5 bases). The CDR3 has 13 amino acids. Trimming took off 5 bases at V and 7 bases at J, with 15 bases between the two ends. The germline V gene encodes CDR1 LNHDA and CDR2 SQIVND (reference sequence). The CDR3 protein is CASSPRGLGEQYF. DNA for the CDR3: TGTGCCAGTAGTCCTCGGGGTCTAGGGGAGCAGTACTTC.

The rearrangement joins TRBV5-1 to TRBJ2-3; D may be TRBD1 (5 bases). CDR3 length: 17 amino acids. V was shortened by 2 bases and J by 3 bases, with 19 bases between the two germline ends. Germline assignment: CDR1 SGHRS and CDR2 YFSETQ. The CDR3 loop is CASSLSLRGLGTDTQYF. CDR3 coding DNA: TGCGCCAGCAGCTTATCTCTTAGGGGCTTAGGTACAGATACGCAGTATTTT.

V is TRBV20-1 and J is TRBJ2-7; maybe TRBD2 (5 bases). Germline-derived CDR1 and CDR2 are DFQATT and SNEGSKA (reference sequence). The CDR3 has 11 amino acids. The ends were cut back, 6 bases at V and 1 base at J, with 7 bases in the middle. The CDR3 nucleotides are TGCAGTGCGAGGGCGTCCTACGAGCAGTACTTC. Protein sequence: CSARASYEQYF.

This clone was counted a single time. This chain connects TRBV5-8 to TRBJ2-1; the D gene is possibly TRBD2 (6 bases). Germline assignment: CDR1 SGHTS and CDR2 YDEGEE. This CDR3 has 15 residues. V lost 2 bases, J lost 4 bases, and 13 bases lay in between. CDR3 amino acids: CASSLRGRPYNEQFF. CDR3 nucleotides: TGTGCCAGCAGCTTACGGGGGAGGCCTTACAATGAGCAGTTCTTC.

The gene calls are TRBV30 and TRBJ1-2, with 7 bases lining up with TRBD1. V lost 4 bases to trimming and J lost 8 bases; unmatched junction nucleotides: 7. Germline CDR1 reads GTSNPN; CDR2 reads SVGIG (reference sequence). The CDR3 is 12 amino acids. CDR3 loop: CAWMTGYEGYTF. CDR3 bases: TGTGCCTGGATGACAGGGTATGAAGGCTACACCTTC.

This clone was recorded at least ten times. The rearrangement links TRBV19 to TRBJ2-3; the D gene is possibly TRBD1 (6 bases). The CDR3 runs 16 residues. CDR1 is LNHDA, CDR2 SQIVND, per germline (reference sequence). With 7 bases removed from V and 2 bases from J, the gap between germline ends came to 19 bases. CDR3: CASKGRDRDNTDTQYF. The CDR3, as DNA: TGTGCCAGTAAGGGAAGGGATCGGGACAACACAGATACGCAGTATTTT.

The chain joins TRBV6-4 to TRBJ2-7; 8 bases are shared with TRBD1. V gave up 8 bases and J gave up 3 bases; unmatched junction bases: 12. The CDR3 is made up of 15 amino acids. Germline V gene data show CDR1 as MRHNA and CDR2 as SNTAGT. This chain's CDR3 is CASSKDRVQSYEQYF. The CDR3 nucleotides are TGTGCCAGCTCCAAGGACAGGGTCCAGAGCTACGAGCAGTACTTC.

V usage is TRBV25-1 and J usage is TRBJ2-1; no definite D call. Per germline, CDR1 MGHDK and CDR2 SYGVNS. The V end lost 5 bases, the J end lost 1 base, and 18 bases lay between the germline ends. The CDR3 runs to 17 residues. The DNA of the CDR3 is TGTGCCAGCAGTTTTGCTGCCCCGACTGTATCCTACAATGAGCAGTTCTTC. Protein: CASSFAAPTVSYNEQFF.

This clone was recorded a few times. The chain combines TRBV28 with TRBJ2-4, with 8 positions matching TRBD1. The V gene's germline CDR1 is MDHEN and CDR2 SYDVKM. This CDR3 spans 13 amino acids. V was pared by 4 bases and J by 7 bases, with 3 bases of the junction left unmatched. As DNA, the CDR3 is TGTGCCAGCAGTTCGGACAGGGTGAACATTCAGTACTTC. Its translation: CASSSDRVNIQYF.

The chain joins TRBV5-1 to TRBJ1-2; 11 nucleotides agree with TRBD1. The V gene end was trimmed by 4 bases and the J gene end by 6 bases; junction bases not matched to a gene: 8. The CDR3 covers 15 residues. CDR1 and CDR2 (germline): SGHRS, YFSETQ. This chain's CDR3 is CASSGWTGGRDGYTF. As DNA, the CDR3 is TGCGCCAGCAGCGGCTGGACAGGGGGCAGGGATGGCTACACCTTC.

The chain has TRBV6-1 and TRBJ2-4; D is undetermined. Germline lookup yields CDR1 MNHNS and CDR2 SASEGT. V dropped 4 bases and J dropped 4 bases, with 17 bases sitting between them. The CDR3 length is 16 residues. The CDR3 bases are TGTGCCAGCAGTGGAGGCCGGGCAAACCTTAAAAACATTCAGTACTTC. This translates into CASSGGRANLKNIQYF.

This chain uses TRBV7-9 with TRBJ2-5, with D possibly matching TRBD2 (5 bases). The CDR3 covers 16 residues. Per germline, CDR1 SEHNR and CDR2 FQNEAQ (reference sequence). The V and J ends lost 1 base and 0 bases respectively, with 12 bases between them. CDR3 sequence: CASSLVLAPYQETQYF. The DNA for the CDR3 is TGTGCCAGCAGCTTAGTTCTAGCACCGTACCAAGAGACCCAGTACTTC.

This clone appeared once. The V gene is TRBV7-8, the J gene TRBJ2-2; 13 bases agree with TRBD2. The J segment lost 4 bases and the V segment lost 5 bases, leaving 7 bases of the junction unmatched. The CDR3 totals 17 residues. Germline V gene sequence: CDR1 SGHVS, CDR2 FQNEAQ. In DNA, the CDR3 is TGTGCCAGCAGCCATACGGGACTAGCGGGGCTCACCGGGGAGCTGTTTTTT. Amino acids: CASSHTGLAGLTGELFF.

The chain employs TRBV6-6 and TRBJ1-2; 7 nucleotides match TRBD1. This CDR3 comprises 14 residues. Germline CDR1 is MNHNY and CDR2 is SVGAGI (reference sequence). V shed 0 bases and J 7 bases; nucleotides not matched to a gene: 5. CDR3 protein: CASSYSKTGRGYTF. The CDR3 DNA sequence: TGTGCCAGCAGTTACTCAAAGACAGGGCGTGGCTACACCTTC.

The V call is TRBV6-6, the J call TRBJ2-7; the D gene is possibly TRBD1 (6 bases). Looked up from germline, CDR1 is MNHNY and CDR2 is SVGAGI (reference sequence). V was trimmed by 6 bases and J by 4 bases, leaving 16 bases between them. This CDR3 has 14 residues. CDR3 sequence (DNA): TGTGCCAGCAGCCCAGTAGGCAGGGGTTACGAGCAGTACTTC. Amino acids: CASSPVGRGYEQYF.

The rearrangement joins TRBV27 to TRBJ1-6; D gene uncertain. Trimming stripped 6 bases from V and 5 bases from J, with 8 bases between. This CDR3 comprises 13 residues. Looked up from germline, CDR1 is MNHEY and CDR2 is SMNVEV (reference sequence). Written as DNA, the CDR3 is TGTGCCAGCAGCGGATCTCATAATTCACCCCTCCACTTT. It is translated as CASSGSHNSPLHF.

The chain combines TRBV10-3 with TRBJ2-3; TRBD2 matches at 11 bases. This CDR3 spans 15 amino acids. Germline V CDR1 and CDR2: ENHRY, SYGVKD. V trimming: 6 bases; J trimming: 1 base; junction bases outside the gene matches: 3. Here the CDR3 DNA reads TGTGCCATCAGCCTGACTAGCGGGGGCACAGATACGCAGTATTTT. This sequence encodes CAISLTSGGTDTQYF.

This clone is deemed medium-sized. The gene calls are TRBV11-2 and TRBJ2-2; D not resolved. The CDR3 sequence is 15 residues long. Deletions cut 4 bases from V and 6 bases from J, with 15 bases between. Germline assignment: CDR1 SGHAT and CDR2 FQNNGV. DNA of the CDR3: TGTGCCAGCAGCTGGGGAAGCCCTATGGCCGGGGAGCTGTTTTTT. This translates into CASSWGSPMAGELFF.

The CDR3 sequence: CASSYGVDRLVAEAFF. DNA of the CDR3: TGTGCCAGCAGTTACGGAGTTGACAGGCTGGTGGCTGAAGCTTTCTTT. The chain combines TRBV6-5 with TRBJ1-1; tentatively, D is TRBD1 (6 bases). The V gene's germline CDR1 is MNHEY and CDR2 SVGAGI. This CDR3 spans 16 amino acids. V gave up 2 bases and J gave up 6 bases, with 19 bases separating them.

This rearrangement joins TRBV11-2 to TRBJ2-1; 10 bases agree with TRBD2. V gave up 7 bases and J gave up 12 bases; unmatched junction bases: 12. The CDR3 covers 14 residues. Germline V gene sequence: CDR1 SGHAT, CDR2 FQNNGV. The CDR3 DNA follows: TGTGCCAGCATCAGGGGGCTAGCGGGAGTGGGGCAGTTCTTC. Its translation: CASIRGLAGVGQFF.

The V and J genes are TRBV4-1 and TRBJ2-7; TRBD1 is a possible D gene (6 bases). The V gene's germline CDR1 is MGHRA and CDR2 YSYEKL. The CDR3 extends over 15 amino acids. V lost 0 bases and J lost 4, with 13 bases in between. CDR3 sequence (DNA): TGCGCCAGCAGCCAAGATTCAGGGGCCGCATACGAGCAGTACTTC. Translation gives CASSQDSGAAYEQYF.

V is TRBV7-9 and J is TRBJ2-5, with TRBD1 as a possible D gene (8 bases). The CDR3 runs 14 residues. V lost 5 bases, J lost 4 bases, and 14 bases lay in between. Germline CDR1 and CDR2: SEHNR and FQNEAQ (reference sequence). CDR3 DNA sequence: TGTGCCAGCAGCGTCAACAGGGGGGGAGAGACCCAGTACTTC. As protein: CASSVNRGGETQYF.

The chain couples TRBV25-1 to TRBJ2-5; perhaps TRBD1 as D (5 bases). Germline values: CDR1 MGHDK, CDR2 SYGVNS. V lost 4 bases to trimming and J lost 11 bases, with 20 bases between them. The CDR3 spans 14 residues. CDR3 amino acids: CASSGMGGAKEQYF. The CDR3 DNA is TGTGCCAGCAGTGGGATGGGTGGGGCTAAAGAGCAGTACTTC.

This clone was picked up a small number of times. This sequence joins TRBV19 and TRBJ2-6; D gene unclear. V lost 4 bases to trimming and J lost 0 bases, with 4 bases between them. The CDR3 has 14 residues. Germline assignment: CDR1 LNHDA and CDR2 SQIVND (reference sequence). CDR3 sequence reads: CASSKISGANVLTF. The CDR3 nucleotides are TGTGCCAGTAGTAAGATCTCTGGGGCCAACGTCCTGACTTTC.